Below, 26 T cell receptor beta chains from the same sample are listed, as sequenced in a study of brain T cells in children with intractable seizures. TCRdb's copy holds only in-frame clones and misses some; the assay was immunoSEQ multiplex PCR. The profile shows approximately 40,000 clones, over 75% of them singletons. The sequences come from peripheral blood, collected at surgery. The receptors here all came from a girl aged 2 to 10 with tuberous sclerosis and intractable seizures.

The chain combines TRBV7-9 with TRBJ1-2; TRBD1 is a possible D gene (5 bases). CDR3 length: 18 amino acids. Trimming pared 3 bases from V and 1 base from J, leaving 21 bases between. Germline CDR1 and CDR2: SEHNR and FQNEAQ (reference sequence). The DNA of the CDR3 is TGTGCCAGCAGCTTCCCTTGGGGCAGCTTGAGACTTAACTATGGCTACACCTTC. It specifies CASSFPWGSLRLNYGYTF.

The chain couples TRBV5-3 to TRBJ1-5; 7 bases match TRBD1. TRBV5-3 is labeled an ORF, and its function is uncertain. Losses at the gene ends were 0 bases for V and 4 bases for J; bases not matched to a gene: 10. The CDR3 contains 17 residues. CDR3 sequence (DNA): TGTGCCAGAAGCTTGGGGTCAGGGGGAGTGTGTAATCAGCCCCAGCATTTT. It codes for CARSLGSGGVCNQPQHF.

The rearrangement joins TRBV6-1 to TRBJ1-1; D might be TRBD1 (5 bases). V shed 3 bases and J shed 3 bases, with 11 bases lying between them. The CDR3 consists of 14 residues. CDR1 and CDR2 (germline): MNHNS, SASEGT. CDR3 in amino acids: CASSELGVDTEAFF. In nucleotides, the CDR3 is TGTGCCAGCAGTGAGCTGGGGGTTGACACTGAAGCTTTCTTT.

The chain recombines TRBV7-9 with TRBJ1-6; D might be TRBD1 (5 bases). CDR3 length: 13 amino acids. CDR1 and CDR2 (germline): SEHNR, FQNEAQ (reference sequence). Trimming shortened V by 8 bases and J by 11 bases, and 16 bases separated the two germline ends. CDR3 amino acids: CASGTGVAPPLHF. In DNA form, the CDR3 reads TGTGCCAGCGGAACAGGAGTTGCGCCACCCCTCCACTTT.

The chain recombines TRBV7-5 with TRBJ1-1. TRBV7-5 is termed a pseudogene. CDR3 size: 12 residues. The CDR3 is CVRSFFKLEAFF. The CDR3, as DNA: TGTGTCAGAAGCTTTTTCAAACTTGAAGCTTTCTTT.

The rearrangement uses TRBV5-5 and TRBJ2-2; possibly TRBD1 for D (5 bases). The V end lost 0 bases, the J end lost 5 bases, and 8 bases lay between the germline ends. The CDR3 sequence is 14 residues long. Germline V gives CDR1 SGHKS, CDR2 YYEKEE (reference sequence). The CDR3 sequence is CASSLGQSTGELFF. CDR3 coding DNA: TGTGCCAGCAGCTTGGGACAGTCTACCGGGGAGCTGTTTTTT.

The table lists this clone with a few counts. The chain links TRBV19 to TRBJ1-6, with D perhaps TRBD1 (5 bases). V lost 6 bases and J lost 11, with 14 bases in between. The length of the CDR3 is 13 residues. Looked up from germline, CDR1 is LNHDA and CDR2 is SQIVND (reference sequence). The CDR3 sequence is CASRTGEYAPLHF. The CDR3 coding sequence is TGTGCCAGTAGAACAGGAGAATATGCACCCCTCCACTTT.

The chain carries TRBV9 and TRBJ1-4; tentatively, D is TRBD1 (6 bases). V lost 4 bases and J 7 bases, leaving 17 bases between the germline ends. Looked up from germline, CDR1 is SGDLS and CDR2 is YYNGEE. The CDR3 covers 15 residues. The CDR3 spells CASSKGGVGIEKLFF. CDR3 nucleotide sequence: TGTGCCAGCAGCAAAGGGGGGGTAGGGATTGAAAAACTGTTTTTT.

This CDR3 is CASKRVNTEAFF. In DNA, the CDR3 is TGTGCCAGCAAACGGGTTAACACTGAAGCTTTCTTT. The chain has TRBV2 and TRBJ1-1; D ambiguous. Deletions cut 7 bases from V and 2 bases from J, with 8 bases between. CDR3 length: 12 amino acids. Germline lookup yields CDR1 SNHLY and CDR2 FYNNEI.

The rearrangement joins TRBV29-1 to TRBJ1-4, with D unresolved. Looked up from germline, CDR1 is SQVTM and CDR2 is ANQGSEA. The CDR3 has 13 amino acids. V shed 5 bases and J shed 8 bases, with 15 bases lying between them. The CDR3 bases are TGCAGCGTTCCTGTGGGAGAAGGGGAAAAACTGTTTTTT. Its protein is CSVPVGEGEKLFF.

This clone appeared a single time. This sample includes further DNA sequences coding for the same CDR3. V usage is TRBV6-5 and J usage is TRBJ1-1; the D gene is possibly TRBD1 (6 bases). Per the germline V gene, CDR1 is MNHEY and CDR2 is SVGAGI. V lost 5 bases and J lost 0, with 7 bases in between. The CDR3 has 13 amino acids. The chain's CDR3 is CASSNRVNTEAFF. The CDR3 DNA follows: TGTGCCAGCAGTAACAGGGTGAACACTGAAGCTTTCTTT.

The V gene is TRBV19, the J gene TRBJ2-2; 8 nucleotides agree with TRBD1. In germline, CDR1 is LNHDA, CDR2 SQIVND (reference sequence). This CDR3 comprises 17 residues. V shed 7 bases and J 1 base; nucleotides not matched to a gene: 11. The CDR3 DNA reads TGTGCCAGTATTAACTCTCTCGGGACAGGGAACACCGGGGAGCTGTTTTTT. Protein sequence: CASINSLGTGNTGELFF.

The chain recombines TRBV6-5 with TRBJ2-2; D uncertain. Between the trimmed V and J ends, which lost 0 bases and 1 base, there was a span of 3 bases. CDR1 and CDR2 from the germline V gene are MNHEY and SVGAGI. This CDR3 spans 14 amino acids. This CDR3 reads CASSYSGNTGELFF. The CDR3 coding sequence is TGTGCCAGCAGTTACTCAGGGAACACCGGGGAGCTGTTTTTT.

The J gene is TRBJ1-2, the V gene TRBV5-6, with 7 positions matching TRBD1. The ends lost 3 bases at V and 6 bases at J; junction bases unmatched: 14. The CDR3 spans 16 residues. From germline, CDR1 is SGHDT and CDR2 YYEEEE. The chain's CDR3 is CASSSLQGTIEDGYTF. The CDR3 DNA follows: TGTGCCAGCAGCTCACTACAGGGGACGATTGAGGATGGCTACACCTTC.

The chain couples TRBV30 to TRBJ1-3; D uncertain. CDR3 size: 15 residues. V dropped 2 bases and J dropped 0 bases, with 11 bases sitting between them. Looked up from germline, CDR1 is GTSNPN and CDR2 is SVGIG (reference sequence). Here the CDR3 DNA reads TGTGCCTGGAGTAGCATACAGAGCTCTGGAAACACCATATATTTT. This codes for CAWSSIQSSGNTIYF.

In DNA, the CDR3 is TGCGCCAGCAGGAAAGACAGTTATAGCAATCAGCCCCAGCATTTT. Its translation is CASRKDSYSNQPQHF. The rearrangement uses TRBV5-1 and TRBJ1-5, with a possible D match to TRBD1 (5 bases). V lost 5 bases, J lost 0 bases, and 12 bases lay in between. Germline V gene sequence: CDR1 SGHRS, CDR2 YFSETQ. The CDR3 consists of 15 residues.

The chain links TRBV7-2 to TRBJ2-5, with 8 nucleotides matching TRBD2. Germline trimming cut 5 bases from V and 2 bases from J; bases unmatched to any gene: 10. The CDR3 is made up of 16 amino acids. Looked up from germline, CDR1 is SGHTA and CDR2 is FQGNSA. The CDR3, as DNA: TGTGCCAGCAGCCAAGGCCAGCGGGGGCTTCAAGAGACCCAGTACTTC. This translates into CASSQGQRGLQETQYF.

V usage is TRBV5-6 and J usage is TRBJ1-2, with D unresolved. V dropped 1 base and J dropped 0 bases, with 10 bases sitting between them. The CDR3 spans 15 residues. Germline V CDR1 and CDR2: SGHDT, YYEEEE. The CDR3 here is CASSLRQISNYGYTF. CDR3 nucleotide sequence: TGTGCCAGCAGCTTGAGGCAGATATCTAACTATGGCTACACCTTC. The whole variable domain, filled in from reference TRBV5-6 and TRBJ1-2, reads DAGVTQSPTHLIKTRGQQVTLRCSPKSGHDTVSWYQQALGQGPQFIFQYYEEEERQRGNFPDRFSGHQFPNYSSELNVNALLLGDSALYLCASSLRQISNYGYTFGSGTRLTVV.

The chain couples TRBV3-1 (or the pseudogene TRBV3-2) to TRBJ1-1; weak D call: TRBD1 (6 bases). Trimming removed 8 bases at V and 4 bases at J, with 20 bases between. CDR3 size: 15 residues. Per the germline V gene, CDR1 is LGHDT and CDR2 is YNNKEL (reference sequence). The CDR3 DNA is TGTGCCAGCCTGAATGCAGGGGAGGGGAGCACTGAAGCTTTCTTT. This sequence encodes CASLNAGEGSTEAFF.

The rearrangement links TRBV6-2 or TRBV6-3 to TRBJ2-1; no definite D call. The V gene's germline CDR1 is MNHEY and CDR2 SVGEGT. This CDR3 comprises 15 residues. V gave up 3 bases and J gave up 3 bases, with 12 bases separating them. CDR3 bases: TGTGCCAGCAGTTATGGAAACACAAACTACAATGAGCAGTTCTTC. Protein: CASSYGNTNYNEQFF.

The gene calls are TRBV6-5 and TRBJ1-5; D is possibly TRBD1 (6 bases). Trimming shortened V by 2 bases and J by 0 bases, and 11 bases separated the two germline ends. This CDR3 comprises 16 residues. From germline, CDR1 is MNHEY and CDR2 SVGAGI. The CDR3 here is CASSYRGGHSNQPQHF. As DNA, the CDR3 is TGTGCCAGCAGTTACAGGGGGGGCCATAGCAATCAGCCCCAGCATTTT.

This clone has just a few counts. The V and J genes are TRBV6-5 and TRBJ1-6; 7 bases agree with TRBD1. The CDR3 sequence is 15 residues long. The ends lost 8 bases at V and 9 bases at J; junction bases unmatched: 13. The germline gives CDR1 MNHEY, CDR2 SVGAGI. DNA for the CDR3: TGTGCCAGCGTACCAATCCGGGACAGTGTTTCACCCCTCCACTTT. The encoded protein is CASVPIRDSVSPLHF.

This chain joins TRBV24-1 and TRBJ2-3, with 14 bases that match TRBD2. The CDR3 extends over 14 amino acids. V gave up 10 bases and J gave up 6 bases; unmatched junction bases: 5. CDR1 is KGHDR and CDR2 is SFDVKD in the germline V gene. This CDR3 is CATGTSGGTDTQYF. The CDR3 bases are TGTGCCACAGGGACTAGCGGGGGAACGGATACGCAGTATTTT.

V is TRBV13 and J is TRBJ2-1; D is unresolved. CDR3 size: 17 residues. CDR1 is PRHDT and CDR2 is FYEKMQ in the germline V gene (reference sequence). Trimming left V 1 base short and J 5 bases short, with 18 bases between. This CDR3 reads CASSLDGVAQPDNEQFF. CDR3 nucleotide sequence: TGTGCCAGCAGCTTAGATGGAGTAGCCCAACCAGACAATGAGCAGTTCTTC.

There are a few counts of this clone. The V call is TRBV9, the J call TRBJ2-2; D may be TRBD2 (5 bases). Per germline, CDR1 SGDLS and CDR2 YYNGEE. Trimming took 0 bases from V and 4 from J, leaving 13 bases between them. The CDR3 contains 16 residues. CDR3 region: CASSVELIGVTGELFF. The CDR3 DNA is TGTGCCAGCAGCGTAGAGTTGATCGGGGTCACCGGGGAGCTGTTTTTT.

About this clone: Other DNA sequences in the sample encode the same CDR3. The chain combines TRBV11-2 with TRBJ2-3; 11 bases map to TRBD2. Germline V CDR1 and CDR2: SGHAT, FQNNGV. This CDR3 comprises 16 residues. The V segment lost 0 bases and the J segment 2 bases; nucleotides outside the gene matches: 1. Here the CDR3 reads CASSLELAGDTDTQYF. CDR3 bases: TGTGCCAGCAGCTTAGAACTAGCGGGGGACACAGATACGCAGTATTTT.